This T cell receptor (beta chain) was sequenced in a study of blood T cell repertoires in COVID-19. Looking at the study overall: Some COVID-19 samples were acute and others convalescent; all came from the United States, Italy and Spain. From T cells, B-cell-depleted T cells, or PBMCs came the material, which was cDNA or gDNA.

V shed 3 bases and J shed 1 base, with 10 bases lying between them. Germline CDR1 and CDR2: WSHSY and SAAADI. This CDR3 comprises 15 residues. Recruited during active infection, patients (from Seattle) were subsequently followed longitudinally. Sequenced by immunoSEQ multiplex PCR; TCRdb stores in-frame clones only, minus some. The table records approximately 75,000 clones, approximately 80% of them present only once. The receptor was isolated from a man aged 30 to 45 with COVID-19, enrolled during active disease. The V gene is TRBV10-2, the J gene TRBJ2-1, with D maybe TRBD2 (6 bases). The sequenced material came from peripheral blood. The CDR3: CASSEASASYNEQFF. In DNA, the CDR3 is TGCGCCAGCAGTGAAGCTAGCGCTTCCTACAATGAGCAGTTCTTC.